The 18 T cell receptor beta chains listed next were all sequenced from one sample in a study of HIV-infected children after antiretroviral therapy interruption. Regarding treatment: PENTA 11 planned treatment interruption arm or continuous ART arm. The TCR library was built from RNA with a 3' RACE protocol and unique molecular identifiers. Each CDR3 protein gets one entry after TCRdb re-called the 3' RACE reads with MiXCR. In the table there are more than 75,000 distinct CDR3 sequences, about 6.9% of which are singletons. Sequenced material: CD45RA+ CD4+ T cells from PBMCs, pooled from several time points, taken from a donor given antiretroviral therapy, either interrupted or continuous. Documented subset: naive CD4+ CD45RA+ CD45RO- T cells. All receptors derive from a pool of human donors with HIV.

In its sample, this clonotype was seen many times. The chain links TRBV12-3 or TRBV12-4 to TRBJ2-7; 7 bases map to TRBD1. V lost 5 bases and J lost 0; bases outside the gene matches: 10. The length of the CDR3 is 16 residues. The CDR3, as DNA: TGTGCCAGCAGTCCGCCAACGACAGGGCACTCCTACGAGCAGTACTTC. Encoded protein: CASSPPTTGHSYEQYF.

This clonotype has a handful of counts. This chain joins TRBV7-9 and TRBJ1-1, with 9 bases matching TRBD1. The V segment lost 4 bases and the J segment 5 bases; nucleotides outside the gene matches: 14. CDR3 length: 17 residues. The germline V gene encodes CDR1 SEHNR and CDR2 FQNEAQ (reference sequence). CDR3 amino acids: CASSSHRGRKRETEAFF. CDR3 coding DNA: TGTGCCAGCAGCTCCCACAGGGGGCGTAAAAGAGAGACTGAAGCTTTCTTT.

This clonotype was observed many times. The chain is built from TRBV6-1 and TRBJ2-3; possibly TRBD2 for D (6 bases). The V end was cut by 4 bases, the J end by 2 bases, with 10 bases between. CDR1 is MNHNS and CDR2 is SASEGT in the germline V gene. This CDR3 is built from 14 residues. CDR3 nucleotide sequence: TGTGCCAGCAGTGCTAGCGACTCCACAGATACGCAGTATTTT. It is translated as CASSASDSTDTQYF.

This clonotype was counted many times. The V call is TRBV10-3, the J call TRBJ1-5, with unresolved D. Trimming removed 4 bases from V and 0 bases from J, with 7 bases in between. The CDR3 spans 14 residues. CDR1 and CDR2 from the germline V gene are ENHRY and SYGVKD. The CDR3: CAISVRASNQPQHF. The CDR3 coding sequence is TGTGCCATCAGTGTTCGAGCTAGCAATCAGCCCCAGCATTTT.

Many counts were recorded for this clonotype. The V call is TRBV10-1, the J call TRBJ2-1; 12 bases line up with TRBD2. From germline, CDR1 is WNHNN and CDR2 SYGVQD (reference sequence). V was pared by 6 bases and J by 1 base, with 4 bases of the junction left unmatched. The length of the CDR3 is 16 residues. The CDR3 loop reads CASRRLAGESYNEQFF. The CDR3 DNA is TGCGCCAGCAGAAGACTAGCGGGGGAATCCTACAATGAGCAGTTCTTC.

This clonotype showed up many times. The chain uses TRBV4-1 and TRBJ1-2, with D possibly matching TRBD1 (5 bases). CDR1 is MGHRA and CDR2 is YSYEKL in the germline V gene. V was clipped by 1 base and J by 8 bases, with 17 bases between them. The CDR3 totals 15 residues. CDR3: CASSQGTTVPHGYTF. The CDR3 region has the DNA TGCGCCAGCAGCCAAGGGACGACAGTGCCCCACGGCTACACCTTC.

By frequency in the sample, this clonotype is medium-sized (0.01 to 0.1%). The chain couples TRBV20-1 to TRBJ1-2; D is unresolved. The V gene lost 4 bases and the J gene lost 5 bases, with 5 bases spanning the gap. Germline lookup yields CDR1 DFQATT and CDR2 SNEGSKA (reference sequence). The length of the CDR3 is 10 residues. This CDR3 reads CSATVYGYTF. In DNA, the CDR3 is TGCAGTGCTACAGTTTATGGCTACACCTTC.

This clonotype was counted between two and nine times. This chain links TRBV19 with TRBJ2-1; D gene unclear. Germline CDR1 reads LNHDA; CDR2 reads SQIVND (reference sequence). The CDR3 is 13 amino acids. V dropped 4 bases and J dropped 6 bases, with 10 bases sitting between them. CDR3 sequence: CASSRPPLNEQFF. In DNA, the CDR3 is TGTGCCAGTAGTAGACCCCCCCTCAATGAGCAGTTCTTC.

This clonotype was observed many times. V is TRBV6-1 and J is TRBJ1-1, with D tentatively TRBD1 (6 bases). The CDR3 covers 14 residues. Trimming cost V 3 bases and J 0 bases, with 8 bases left between them. In germline, CDR1 is MNHNS, CDR2 SASEGT. In DNA form, the CDR3 reads TGTGCCAGCAGTGACGGACAGCTGAACACTGAAGCTTTCTTT. This codes for CASSDGQLNTEAFF.

This clonotype was picked up a small number of times. The V call is TRBV24-1, the J call TRBJ2-1, with 8 bases that match TRBD1. There are 15 residues in the CDR3. J lost 7 bases, V lost 10 bases, and 14 bases had no gene match. Germline CDR1 KGHDR, CDR2 SFDVKD. The CDR3 protein is CATNPQGANGNEQFF. The CDR3 DNA sequence: TGTGCCACTAATCCTCAGGGGGCGAACGGGAATGAGCAGTTCTTC.

The sample holds many counts of this clonotype. V and J are TRBV12-3 or TRBV12-4 and TRBJ1-1; possible D gene TRBD1, 5 bases. Trimming took off 6 bases at V and 6 bases at J, with 20 bases between the two ends. CDR3 length: 15 residues. The CDR3 coding sequence is TGTGCCAGCAGCCGAGACAGTCTCGATTTGTCTGAAGCTTTCTTT. Its translation: CASSRDSLDLSEAFF.

There are a few counts of this clonotype. J is TRBJ2-6 and V is TRBV29-1; TRBD2 might be the D (5 bases). This CDR3 is built from 12 residues. CDR1 SQVTM and CDR2 ANQGSEA come from the germline V gene. V lost 7 bases and J 2 bases, leaving 6 bases between the germline ends. CDR3 amino acids: CSAGTGANVLTF. The CDR3 nucleotides are TGCAGCGCCGGGACTGGGGCCAACGTCCTGACTTTC.

The J gene is TRBJ2-1, the V gene TRBV5-1; possible D gene TRBD1, 6 bases. The CDR3 covers 16 residues. V was pared by 3 bases and J by 5 bases, with 18 bases between. Germline CDR1 SGHRS, CDR2 YFSETQ. This CDR3 reads CASSSLGATNNNEQFF. Here the CDR3 DNA reads TGCGCCAGCAGCTCCCTGGGGGCAACCAATAACAATGAGCAGTTCTTC.

This clonotype has a single count. No conserved phenylalanine or tryptophan ends this CDR3, so it is likely a read error. This chain uses TRBV30 with TRBJ2-1; a possible D gene is TRBD2 (6 bases). CDR1 is GTSNPN, CDR2 SVGIG, per germline (reference sequence). Trimming pared 1 base from V and 8 bases from J, leaving 12 bases between. The CDR3 spans 13 residues. CDR3 amino acids: CAWSGLEGDEQFS. CDR3 nucleotide sequence: TGTGCCTGGAGTGGACTAGAAGGGGATGAGCAGTTCTCC.

This clonotype was counted many times. The chain has TRBV20-1 and TRBJ2-7; 8 nucleotides agree with TRBD1. Per germline, CDR1 DFQATT and CDR2 SNEGSKA (reference sequence). This CDR3 has 15 amino acids. Losses at the gene ends were 6 bases for V and 0 bases for J; bases not matched to a gene: 10. The CDR3 is CSALRQGRFSYEQYF. CDR3 DNA: TGCAGTGCCCTTCGACAGGGGAGGTTCTCCTACGAGCAGTACTTC.

This clonotype was seen ten or more times. The chain has TRBV5-1 and TRBJ2-7, with TRBD2 matching over 13 bases. Germline V gives CDR1 SGHRS, CDR2 YFSETQ. V shed 3 bases and J 6 bases; nucleotides not matched to a gene: 9. The CDR3 length is 16 residues. In DNA form, the CDR3 reads TGCGCCAGCAGCTGGAAACTAGCGGGAGGGTTCGGCGAGCAGTACTTC. This sequence encodes CASSWKLAGGFGEQYF.

This clonotype has at least ten counts. The chain has TRBV5-5 and TRBJ2-3, with 8 nucleotides matching TRBD1. CDR1 SGHKS and CDR2 YYEKEE come from the germline V gene (reference sequence). With 0 bases clipped from V and 1 base from J, the junction kept 7 bases outside the gene matches. The CDR3 is 17 amino acids. The CDR3 nucleotides read TGTGCCAGCAGCTTGGTGGCAGGGGGCCGTGGCACAGATACGCAGTATTTT. Residues: CASSLVAGGRGTDTQYF.

The table lists this clonotype with a few counts. This chain connects TRBV6-2 or TRBV6-3 to TRBJ2-2; possible D gene TRBD1, 5 bases. Germline CDR1 MNHEY, CDR2 SVGEGT. CDR3 length: 14 residues. The V and J ends lost 6 bases and 1 base respectively, with 9 bases between them. The CDR3 DNA sequence: TGTGCCAGCAGACTTACAGGGAACACCGGGGAGCTGTTTTTT. It translates to CASRLTGNTGELFF.